The 20 T cell receptor beta chains listed next were all sequenced from one sample in a study of CD8 T cells in ankylosing spondylitis (dated by TCRdb to the late 2010s). Library preparation was by 5' RACE. Sequencing was performed on an Illumina HiSeq 2500. TCRdb trimmed public reads at Q25 via fastp, called clones via MiXCR and kept in-frame beta chains. Rows merge per CDR3 protein into single entries with the most common DNA and genes. The sample table records 450,000 to 550,000 distinct CDR3 sequences; under 5.5% of these occur just once. The ten largest clones take up under 4.5% of the sample. What the study reported, not specific to this receptor: A TCR beta motif made up of roughly eight highly homologous amino acid variants appeared to be characteristic of blood from ankylosing spondylitis patients.

Antigen specificity for these receptors is unknown. Sequencing input: blood, either unsorted or a sorted T cell fraction (not recorded which). The source of these receptors is a male donor with ankylosing spondylitis.

There are a few counts of this clonotype. The J gene is TRBJ1-1, the V gene TRBV4-2; TRBD1 matches 7 bases. After removal of 4 bases from V and 3 bases from J, the junction contained 5 bases not matched to a gene. The CDR3 extends over 14 amino acids. From germline, CDR1 is LGHNA and CDR2 YNFKEQ. The DNA for the CDR3 is TGTGCCAGCAGCCCGACGACAGGGTACACTGAAGCTTTCTTT. Residues: CASSPTTGYTEAFF.

V usage is TRBV2 and J usage is TRBJ2-2; D might be TRBD2 (5 bases). The CDR3 runs 16 residues. From germline, CDR1 is SNHLY and CDR2 FYNNEI. V gave up 3 bases and J gave up 5 bases, with 16 bases separating them. CDR3 sequence: CASSDVGAERTGELFF. As DNA, the CDR3 is TGTGCCAGCAGTGACGTCGGAGCAGAGCGGACCGGGGAGCTGTTTTTT.

Ten or more counts support this clonotype. The chain joins TRBV7-2 to TRBJ1-2; maybe TRBD1 (5 bases). CDR3 length: 14 residues. Germline CDR1 SGHTA, CDR2 FQGNSA. V dropped 2 bases and J dropped 6 bases, with 13 bases sitting between them. CDR3 residues: CASSLSPGYDGYTF. The DNA for the CDR3 is TGTGCCAGCAGCTTATCTCCAGGGTATGATGGCTACACCTTC.

This clonotype turned up a few times. The rearrangement joins TRBV2 to TRBJ1-1; 9 nucleotides agree with TRBD1. V dropped 7 bases and J dropped 5; count of bases not matched to a gene: 11. The CDR3 extends over 15 amino acids. The germline gives CDR1 SNHLY, CDR2 FYNNEI. CDR3 in DNA: TGTGCCAGCACTCAGGGACAGGGTGTGGGGACTGAAGCTTTCTTT. It yields the protein CASTQGQGVGTEAFF.

This clonotype has a count of ten or more. V is TRBV6-2 or TRBV6-3 and J is TRBJ1-1; 9 bases line up with TRBD1. Germline lookup yields CDR1 MNHEY and CDR2 SVGEGT. The CDR3 totals 15 residues. The junction had 5 bases not matched to a gene; V was cut back by 5 bases and J by 1 base. For the CDR3, the DNA is TGTGCCAGCAGTGGACACAGGGGGCAGAACACTGAAGCTTTCTTT. Translating it yields CASSGHRGQNTEAFF.

This clonotype was recorded many times. This sequence joins TRBV27 and TRBJ1-1; no clear D. Germline V gene sequence: CDR1 MNHEY, CDR2 SMNVEV (reference sequence). The CDR3 is 14 residues long. Trimming left V 4 bases short and J 1 base short, with 10 bases between. DNA for the CDR3: TGTGCCAGCAGTTCCCCCTCAGGGAACACTGAAGCTTTCTTT. Residues: CASSSPSGNTEAFF.

This clonotype was found many times. The V gene is TRBV4-3, the J gene TRBJ2-2; D possibly corresponds to TRBD1 (6 bases). V lost 2 bases, J lost 0 bases, and 13 bases lay in between. The CDR3 length is 17 residues. The germline V gene has CDR1 LGHNA and CDR2 YSLEER. The CDR3 sequence is CASSQFLGQSNTGELFF. CDR3 nucleotide sequence: TGCGCCAGCAGCCAATTTTTAGGACAGTCGAACACCGGGGAGCTGTTTTTT.

This clonotype was seen at least ten times. The gene calls are TRBV6-5 and TRBJ1-5, with a tentative D call TRBD1 (5 bases). CDR3 size: 17 residues. The ends were cut back, 2 bases at V and 2 bases at J, with 16 bases in the middle. CDR1 is MNHEY, CDR2 SVGAGI, per germline. CDR3 residues: CASSYGQRGVGNQPQHF. The DNA for the CDR3 is TGTGCCAGCAGTTACGGCCAGCGGGGGGTGGGCAATCAGCCCCAGCATTTT.

This clonotype was recorded at least ten times. V is TRBV15 and J is TRBJ2-6; D gene uncertain. Germline CDR1 LNHNV, CDR2 YYDKDF (reference sequence). V was pared by 3 bases and J by 0 bases, with 9 bases between. The CDR3 runs to 16 residues. CDR3 in amino acids: CATSSDISSGANVLTF. DNA of the CDR3: TGTGCCACCAGCAGTGACATATCCTCTGGGGCCAACGTCCTGACTTTC. Drawing the rest from reference TRBV15 and TRBJ2-6, the complete variable domain is DAMVIQNPRYQVTQFGKPVTLSCSQTLNHNVMYWYQQKSSQAPKLLFHYYDKDFNNEADTPDNFQSRRPNTSFCFLDIRSPGLGDTAMYLCATSSDISSGANVLTFGAGSRLTVL.

This clonotype turned up a few times. This chain uses TRBV6-1 with TRBJ2-7; the match to TRBD1 covers 8 bases. The CDR3 spans 14 residues. Germline CDR1 is MNHNS and CDR2 is SASEGT. The J segment lost 3 bases and the V segment lost 3 bases, leaving 4 bases of the junction unmatched. The CDR3 DNA reads as TGTGCCAGCAGTGACCGGGACAGGTACTACGAGCAGTACTTC. Amino acids: CASSDRDRYYEQYF.

Many counts were recorded for this clonotype. The chain is built from TRBV5-1 and TRBJ1-2; 10 nucleotides line up with TRBD1. CDR1 SGHRS and CDR2 YFSETQ come from the germline V gene. Trimming removed 0 bases from V and 7 bases from J; junction bases left unmatched: 12. CDR3 size: 17 residues. CDR3 DNA sequence: TGCGCCAGCAGCTTGGCCCCCGGGACAGGGGATATTGGTGGCTACACCTTC. Translated: CASSLAPGTGDIGGYTF.

The table lists this clonotype with many counts. The chain couples TRBV14 to TRBJ2-3; D is unclear. The V end lost 0 bases, the J end lost 1 base, and 11 bases lay between the germline ends. CDR1 and CDR2 from the germline V gene are SGHDN and FVKESK. The CDR3 loop spans 16 amino acids. The CDR3 loop is CASSQDGRLRTDTQYF. Here the CDR3 DNA reads TGTGCCAGCAGCCAAGATGGCCGACTTCGCACAGATACGCAGTATTTT.

This clonotype was counted many times. This chain links TRBV20-1 with TRBJ2-7; D might be TRBD1 or TRBD2, each matching 5 bases. Trimming took 5 bases from V and 0 from J, leaving 14 bases between them. This CDR3 has 14 amino acids. The germline V gene has CDR1 DFQATT and CDR2 SNEGSKA (reference sequence). The CDR3 reads CSAHAGTDSYEQYF. For the CDR3, the DNA is TGCAGTGCTCACGCCGGGACCGACTCCTACGAGCAGTACTTC.

This clonotype was recorded many times. The CDR3 region has the DNA TGTGCCAGCAGTTTCTTCACCAACAATCAGCCCCAGCATTTT. Translating it yields CASSFFTNNQPQHF. This chain connects TRBV28 to TRBJ1-5; no clear D. The V gene lost 3 bases and the J gene lost 3 bases, with 9 bases spanning the gap. CDR1 and CDR2 from the germline V gene are MDHEN and SYDVKM. CDR3 length: 14 amino acids.

To note about this clonotype: This may be a read error: a much more frequent sequence differs by one nucleotide. CDR3 in DNA: TGCGCCAGCAGCCGGGCGGAGGGTGGGAAAAAACTGTCTTTT. Translated, it gives CASSRAEGGKKLSF. The chain couples TRBV4-3 to TRBJ1-4, with unresolved D. Germline CDR1 and CDR2: LGHNA and YSLEER. The CDR3 is 14 residues long.

This clonotype showed up many times. This rearrangement joins TRBV5-1 to TRBJ2-7; 15 bases match TRBD2. CDR1 and CDR2 from the germline V gene are SGHRS and YFSETQ. There are 16 residues in the CDR3. The J segment lost 6 bases and the V segment lost 6 bases, leaving 10 bases of the junction unmatched. The CDR3 spells CASKSSPGLAGGEQYF. CDR3 bases: TGCGCCAGCAAATCCTCTCCGGGACTAGCGGGAGGCGAGCAGTACTTC. The whole variable domain, remainder taken from reference TRBV5-1 and TRBJ2-7, is KAGVTQTPRYLIKTRGQQVTLSCSPISGHRSVSWYQQTPGQGLQFLFEYFSETQRNKGNFPGRFSGRQFSNSRSEMNVSTLELGDSALYLCASKSSPGLAGGEQYFGPGTRLTVT.

This clonotype came up a few times. The gene calls are TRBV12-3 or TRBV12-4 and TRBJ1-2, with D hard to call. Trimming left V 5 bases short and J 2 bases short, with 18 bases between. The CDR3 is 16 amino acids. CDR3 DNA sequence: TGTGCCAGCAGTCGAGACGGCGCGTGGCCCAACTATGGCTACACCTTC. Translating it yields CASSRDGAWPNYGYTF.

Many counts were recorded for this clonotype. The chain links TRBV7-2 to TRBJ1-6, with D hard to call. The ends were cut back, 4 bases at V and 8 bases at J, with 6 bases in the middle. The length of the CDR3 is 12 residues. CDR1 SGHTA and CDR2 FQGNSA come from the germline V gene. The CDR3 sequence is CASSSGYSPLHF. DNA for the CDR3: TGTGCCAGCAGCTCTGGTTATTCACCCCTCCACTTT. Together with reference TRBV7-2 and TRBJ1-6, the CDR3 gives the full variable domain: GAGVSQSPSNKVTEKGKDVELRCDPISGHTALYWYRQSLGQGLEFLIYFQGNSAPDKSGLPSDRFSAERTGGSVSTLTIQRTQQEDSAVYLCASSSGYSPLHFGNGTRLTVT.

This clonotype was counted at least ten times. J is TRBJ2-7 and V is TRBV29-1; weak D call: TRBD1 (6 bases). Germline-derived CDR1 and CDR2 are SQVTM and ANQGSEA. The germline V and J ends were trimmed by 4 bases and 2 bases, with 12 bases remaining between them. This CDR3 spans 13 amino acids. In DNA, the CDR3 is TGCAGCGTTGGGGGGACACAAACCTACGAGCAGTACTTC. This translates into CSVGGTQTYEQYF.

This clonotype was detected a few times. The rearrangement uses TRBV2 and TRBJ2-5, with 9 nucleotides matching TRBD1. Germline V lookup: CDR1 SNHLY, CDR2 FYNNEI. The length of the CDR3 is 16 residues. J was trimmed by 7 bases and V by 3 bases; bases with no gene match: 12. CDR3 in amino acids: CASSEGLQGAKVTQYF. As DNA, the CDR3 is TGTGCCAGCAGTGAGGGTTTACAGGGGGCGAAGGTGACCCAGTACTTC. Filled out from reference TRBV2 and TRBJ2-5, the complete variable domain reads EPEVTQTPSHQVTQMGQEVILRCVPISNHLYFYWYRQILGQKVEFLVSFYNNEISEKSEIFDDQFSVERPDGSNFTLKIRSTKLEDSAMYFCASSEGLQGAKVTQYFGPGTRLLVL.